The T cell receptor beta chain under discussion was sequenced for a study of read filtering for tumor transcriptome and immune sequencing. Overall study: Among patients, some 17 were male and 14 female, aged roughly 45 to 85 (mean approximately 60). TCR-mapped reads were about 3.5 to 10.27 million with IR-seq versus about 80 to 1273 with RNA-seq.

This clonotype occurred many times. Its antigen is unknown. This CDR3 is 14 amino acids long. The V gene's germline CDR1 is MNHEY and CDR2 SVGEGT. V gave up 10 bases and J gave up 0 bases, with 13 bases separating them. Study conclusions and caveats: In IR-seq, single-read clonotypes were roughly 80% of clonotypes but around 3.2% of reads. Even smaller IR-seq throughput identified most shared clonotypes.

From 400 to 450 ng of RNA, a library with molecular barcoded alpha/delta and beta/gamma adaptors was made. MiXCR was run by TCRdb on the reads, yielding one entry per CDR3 protein. Among approximately 150,000 distinct CDR3 sequences, around 13% were seen once, and the ten largest hold 8.4%. This TCR derives from a donor aged 40 or over with multiple myeloma. V and J are TRBV6-2 or TRBV6-3 and TRBJ1-5, with D unclear. The sequencing sample was made of a population of CD138-negative cells sorted from bone marrow. The CDR3 protein is CATRGDYSNQPQHF. DNA of the CDR3: TGTGCCACCCGGGGAGATTATAGCAATCAGCCCCAGCATTTT.